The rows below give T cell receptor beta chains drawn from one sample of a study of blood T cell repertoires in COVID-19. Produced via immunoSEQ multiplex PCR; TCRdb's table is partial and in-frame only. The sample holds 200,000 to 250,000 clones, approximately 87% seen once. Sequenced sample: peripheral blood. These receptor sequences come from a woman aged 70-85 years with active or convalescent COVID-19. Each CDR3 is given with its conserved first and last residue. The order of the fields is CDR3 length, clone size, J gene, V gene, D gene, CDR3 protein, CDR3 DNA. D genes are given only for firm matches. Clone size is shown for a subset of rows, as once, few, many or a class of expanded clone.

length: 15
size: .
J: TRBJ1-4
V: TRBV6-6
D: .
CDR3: CASSRQAATNEKLFF
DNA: TGTGCCAGCAGTAGACAGGCCGCAACTAATGAAAAACTGTTTTTT

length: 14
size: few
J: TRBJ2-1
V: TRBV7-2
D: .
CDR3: CASSYASLDNEQFF
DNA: TGTGCCAGCAGCTACGCCTCACTAGACAATGAGCAGTTCTTC

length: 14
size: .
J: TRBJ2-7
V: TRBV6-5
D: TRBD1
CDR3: CASRPGQGAYEQYF
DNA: TGTGCCAGCAGGCCGGGACAGGGGGCTTACGAGCAGTACTTC

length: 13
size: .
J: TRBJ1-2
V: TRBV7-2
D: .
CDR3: CASSLTGDYGYTF
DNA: TGTGCCAGCAGTCTTACCGGGGACTATGGCTACACCTTC

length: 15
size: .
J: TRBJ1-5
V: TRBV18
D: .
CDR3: CASSLNRSFNQPQHF
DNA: TGTGCCAGCTCCCTTAACCGGTCCTTCAATCAGCCCCAGCATTTT

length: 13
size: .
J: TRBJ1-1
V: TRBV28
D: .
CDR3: CASSLLGRTEAFF
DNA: TGTGCCAGCAGTCTCCTGGGGCGAACTGAAGCTTTCTTT

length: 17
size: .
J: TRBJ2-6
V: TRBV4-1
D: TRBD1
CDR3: CASSGSTGVSGANVLTF
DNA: TGCGCCAGCAGCGGAAGTACAGGGGTCTCTGGGGCCAACGTCCTGACTTTC

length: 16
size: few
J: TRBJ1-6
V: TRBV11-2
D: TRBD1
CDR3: CASSFSGQGSHSPLHF
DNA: TGTGCCAGCAGCTTTTCCGGACAGGGGAGCCATTCACCCCTCCACTTT

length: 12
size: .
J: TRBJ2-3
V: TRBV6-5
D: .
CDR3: CASSVSTDTQYF
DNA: TGTGCCAGCAGCGTCAGCACAGATACGCAGTATTTT

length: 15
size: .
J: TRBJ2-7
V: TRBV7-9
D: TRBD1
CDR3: CASRHRGSGSYEQYF
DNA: TGTGCCAGCAGACACAGGGGATCGGGCTCCTACGAGCAGTACTTC

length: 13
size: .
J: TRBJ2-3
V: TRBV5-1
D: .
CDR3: CASSDGQTDTQYF
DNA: TGCGCCAGCAGCGACGGACAAACAGATACGCAGTATTTT

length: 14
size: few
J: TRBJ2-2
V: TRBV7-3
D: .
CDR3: CASSLTLNTGELFF
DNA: TGTGCCAGCAGCTTAACCCTGAACACCGGGGAGCTGTTTTTT

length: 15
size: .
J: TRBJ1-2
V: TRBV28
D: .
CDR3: CASSTTTGANYGYTF
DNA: TGTGCCAGCAGTACTACGACAGGAGCTAACTATGGCTACACCTTC

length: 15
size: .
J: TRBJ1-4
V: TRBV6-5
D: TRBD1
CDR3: CASRFDRASSGKLFF
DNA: TGTGCCAGCAGATTCGACAGGGCCTCAAGTGGAAAACTGTTTTTT

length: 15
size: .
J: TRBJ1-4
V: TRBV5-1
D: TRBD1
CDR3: CASSVRQGAQEKLFF
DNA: TGCGCCAGCAGCGTCCGACAGGGGGCGCAGGAAAAACTGTTTTTT

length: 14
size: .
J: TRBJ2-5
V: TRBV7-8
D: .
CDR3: CASSLLAHGETQYF
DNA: TGTGCCAGCAGCTTATTGGCCCACGGGGAGACCCAGTACTTC

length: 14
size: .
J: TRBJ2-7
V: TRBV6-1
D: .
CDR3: CASSDPFKFGEQYF
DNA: TGTGCCAGCAGTGACCCCTTCAAGTTCGGCGAGCAGTACTTC

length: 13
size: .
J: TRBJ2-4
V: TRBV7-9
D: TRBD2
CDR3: CASSPGGEGIQYF
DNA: TGTGCCAGCAGCCCTGGGGGGGAGGGCATTCAGTACTTC

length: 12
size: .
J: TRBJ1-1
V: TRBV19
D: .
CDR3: CASSMSLTEAFF
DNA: TGTGCCAGTAGTATGTCTTTAACTGAAGCTTTCTTT

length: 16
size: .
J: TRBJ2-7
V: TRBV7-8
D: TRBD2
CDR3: CASSLNPGLAGYEQYF
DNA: TGTGCCAGCAGCCTAAACCCGGGACTAGCGGGCTACGAGCAGTACTTC

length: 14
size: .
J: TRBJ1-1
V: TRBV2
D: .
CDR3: CASTPESRGTEAFF
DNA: TGTGCCAGCACTCCCGAGAGCAGGGGCACTGAAGCTTTCTTT

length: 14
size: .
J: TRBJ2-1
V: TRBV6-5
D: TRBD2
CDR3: CASSFAGAYNEQFF
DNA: TGTGCCAGCAGTTTTGCGGGAGCCTACAATGAGCAGTTCTTC

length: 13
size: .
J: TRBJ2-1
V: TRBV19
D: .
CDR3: CASSMQRYNEQFF
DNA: TGTGCCAGTAGTATGCAGAGGTACAATGAGCAGTTCTTC

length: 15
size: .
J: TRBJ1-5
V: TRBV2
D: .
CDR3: CASSDRGGPNQPQHF
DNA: TGTGCCAGCAGTGACCGGGGGGGCCCCAATCAGCCCCAGCATTTT

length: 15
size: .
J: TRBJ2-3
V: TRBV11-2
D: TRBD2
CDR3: CASSPAGGGLDTQYF
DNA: TGTGCCAGCAGCCCAGCGGGGGGAGGTTTAGATACGCAGTATTTT

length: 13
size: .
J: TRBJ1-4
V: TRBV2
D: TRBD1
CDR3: CASSGTGRGKLFF
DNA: TGTGCCAGCAGTGGGACAGGGAGAGGAAAACTGTTTTTT

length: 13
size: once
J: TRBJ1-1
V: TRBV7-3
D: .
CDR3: CASSLMAGTEAFF
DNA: TGTGCCAGCAGCTTAATGGCGGGTACTGAAGCTTTCTTT

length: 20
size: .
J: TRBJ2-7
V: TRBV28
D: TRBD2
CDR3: CASSFRLSAPTGTSAYEQYF
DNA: TGTGCCAGCAGTTTTCGCCTAAGCGCACCTACCGGGACTAGCGCCTACGAGCAGTACTTC

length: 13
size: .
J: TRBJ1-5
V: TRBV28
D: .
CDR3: CASVTTGNQPQHF
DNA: TGTGCCAGCGTAACTACAGGGAATCAGCCCCAGCATTTT

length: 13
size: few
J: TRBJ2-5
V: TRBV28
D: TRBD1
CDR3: CASSPTGTKTQYF
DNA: TGTGCCAGCAGTCCGACAGGGACGAAGACCCAGTACTTC

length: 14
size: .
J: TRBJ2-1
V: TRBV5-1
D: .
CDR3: CASSFPQLRNEQFF
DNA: TGCGCCAGCAGCTTTCCCCAGTTGAGGAATGAGCAGTTCTTC

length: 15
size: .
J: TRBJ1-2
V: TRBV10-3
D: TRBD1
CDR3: CASYRNRGQDYGYTF
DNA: TGTGCCAGCTACCGAAACAGGGGGCAGGACTATGGCTACACCTTC

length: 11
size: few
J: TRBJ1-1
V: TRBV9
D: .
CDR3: CASLLVPGTFF
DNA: TGTGCCAGCCTCCTCGTCCCGGGAACTTTCTTT

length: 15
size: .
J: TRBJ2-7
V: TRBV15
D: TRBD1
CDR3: CATRAPGQGYYEQYF
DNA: TGTGCCACCAGAGCACCGGGACAGGGATACTACGAGCAGTACTTC

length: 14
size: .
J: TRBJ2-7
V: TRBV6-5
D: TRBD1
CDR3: CASSSQGARYEQYF
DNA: TGTGCCAGCAGTTCTCAGGGGGCTCGGTACGAGCAGTACTTC

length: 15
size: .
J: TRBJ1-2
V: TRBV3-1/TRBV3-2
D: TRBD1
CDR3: CASSQTGDSTYGYTF
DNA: TGTGCCAGCAGCCAGACAGGGGATAGTACCTATGGCTACACCTTC

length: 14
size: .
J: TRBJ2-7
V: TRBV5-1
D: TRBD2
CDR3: CASSLGAGVPEQYF
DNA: TGCGCCAGCAGCTTAGGCGCGGGGGTTCCAGAGCAGTACTTC

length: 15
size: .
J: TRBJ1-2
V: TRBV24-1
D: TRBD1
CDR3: CATSRTGTGKDGYTF
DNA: TGTGCCACCAGTAGAACAGGGACAGGGAAGGATGGCTACACCTTC

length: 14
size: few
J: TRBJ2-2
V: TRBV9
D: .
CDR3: CASSFSTGAGELFF
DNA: TGTGCCAGCAGCTTTAGCACGGGGGCCGGGGAGCTGTTTTTT

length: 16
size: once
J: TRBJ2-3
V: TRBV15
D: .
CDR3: CATSSGGARSTDTQYF
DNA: TGTGCCACCAGCAGCGGCGGCGCGAGAAGCACAGATACGCAGTATTTT